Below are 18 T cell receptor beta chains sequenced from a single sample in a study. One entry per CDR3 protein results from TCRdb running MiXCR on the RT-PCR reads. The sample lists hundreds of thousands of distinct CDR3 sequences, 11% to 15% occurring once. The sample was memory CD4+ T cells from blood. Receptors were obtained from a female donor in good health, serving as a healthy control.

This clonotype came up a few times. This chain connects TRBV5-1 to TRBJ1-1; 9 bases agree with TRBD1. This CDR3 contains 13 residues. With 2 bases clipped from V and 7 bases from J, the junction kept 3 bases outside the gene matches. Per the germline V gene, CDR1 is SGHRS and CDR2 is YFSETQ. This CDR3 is CASSFRTGDEAFF. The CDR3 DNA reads TGCGCCAGCAGCTTTAGGACAGGGGATGAAGCTTTCTTT.

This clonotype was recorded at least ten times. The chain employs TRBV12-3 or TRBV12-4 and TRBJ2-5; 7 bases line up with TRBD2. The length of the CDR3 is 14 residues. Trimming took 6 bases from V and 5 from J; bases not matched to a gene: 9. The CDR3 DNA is TGTGCCAGCAGGTTGGGGACTATCGACGAGACCCAGTACTTC. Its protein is CASRLGTIDETQYF.

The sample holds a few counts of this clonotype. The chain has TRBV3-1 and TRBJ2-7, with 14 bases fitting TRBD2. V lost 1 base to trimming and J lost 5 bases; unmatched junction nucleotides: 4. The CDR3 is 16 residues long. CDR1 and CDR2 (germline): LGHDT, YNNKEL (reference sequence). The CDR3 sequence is CASSQGLAGGLNEQYF. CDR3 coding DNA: TGTGCCAGCAGCCAAGGACTAGCGGGAGGGTTGAACGAGCAGTACTTC.

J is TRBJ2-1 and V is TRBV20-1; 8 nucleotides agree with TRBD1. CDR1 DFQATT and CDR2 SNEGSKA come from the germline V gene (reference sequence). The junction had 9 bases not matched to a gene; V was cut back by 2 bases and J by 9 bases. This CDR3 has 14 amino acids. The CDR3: CSARTGQDFGEQFF. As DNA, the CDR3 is TGCAGTGCTAGAACGGGACAGGATTTCGGTGAGCAGTTCTTC.

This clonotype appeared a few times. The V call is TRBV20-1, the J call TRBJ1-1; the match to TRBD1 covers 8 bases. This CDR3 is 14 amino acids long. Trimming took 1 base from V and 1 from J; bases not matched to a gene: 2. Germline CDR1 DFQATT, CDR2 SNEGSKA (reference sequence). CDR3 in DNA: TGCAGTGCTAGAGGGGACAGGCAGAACACTGAAGCTTTCTTT. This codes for CSARGDRQNTEAFF.

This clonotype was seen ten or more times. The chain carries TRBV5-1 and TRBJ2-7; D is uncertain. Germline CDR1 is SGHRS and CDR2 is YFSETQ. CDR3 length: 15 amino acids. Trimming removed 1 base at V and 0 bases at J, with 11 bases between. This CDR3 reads CASSLSTGSSYEQYF. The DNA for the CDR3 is TGCGCCAGCAGCTTGTCTACCGGGTCCTCCTACGAGCAGTACTTC.

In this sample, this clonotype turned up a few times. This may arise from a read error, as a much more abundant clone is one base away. CDR3 in DNA: TGCAGCGTTGAAGGACAGGGGTCCTATGGCTACACCTTC. Translated, it gives CSVEGQGSYGYTF. V and J are TRBV29-1 and TRBJ1-2, with 8 bases fitting TRBD1. V lost 1 base to trimming and J lost 4 bases; unmatched junction nucleotides: 2. This CDR3 has 13 residues. Germline V CDR1 and CDR2: SQVTM, ANQGSEA.

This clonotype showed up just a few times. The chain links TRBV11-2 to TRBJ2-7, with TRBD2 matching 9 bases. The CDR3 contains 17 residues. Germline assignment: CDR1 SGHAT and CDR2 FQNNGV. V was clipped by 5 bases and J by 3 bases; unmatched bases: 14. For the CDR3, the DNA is TGTGCCAGCAGCCCGCGACCCGGGGCTAGCGGGATCTACGAGCAGTACTTC. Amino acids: CASSPRPGASGIYEQYF.

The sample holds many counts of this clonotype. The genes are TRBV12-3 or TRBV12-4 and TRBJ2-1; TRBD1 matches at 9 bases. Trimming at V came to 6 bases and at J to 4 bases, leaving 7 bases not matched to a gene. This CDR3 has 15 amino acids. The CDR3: CASSLGTGRYNEQFF. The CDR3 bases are TGTGCCAGCAGCCTCGGGACAGGGAGATACAATGAGCAGTTCTTC.

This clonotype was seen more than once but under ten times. The CDR3 region has the DNA TGTGCCAGCAGCGTAGGCCTAGCGGCATACGAGCAGTACTTC. The encoded protein is CASSVGLAAYEQYF. This chain uses TRBV9 with TRBJ2-7, with 7 bases lining up with TRBD2. The CDR3 covers 14 residues. Looked up from germline, CDR1 is SGDLS and CDR2 is YYNGEE. V was clipped by 0 bases and J by 4 bases; unmatched bases: 4.

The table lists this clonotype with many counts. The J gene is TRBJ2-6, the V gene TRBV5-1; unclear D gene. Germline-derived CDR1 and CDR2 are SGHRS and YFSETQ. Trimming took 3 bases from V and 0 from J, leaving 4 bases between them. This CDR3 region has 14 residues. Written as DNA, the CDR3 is TGCGCCAGCAGCTCGGGCTCTGGGGCCAACGTCCTGACTTTC. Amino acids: CASSSGSGANVLTF.

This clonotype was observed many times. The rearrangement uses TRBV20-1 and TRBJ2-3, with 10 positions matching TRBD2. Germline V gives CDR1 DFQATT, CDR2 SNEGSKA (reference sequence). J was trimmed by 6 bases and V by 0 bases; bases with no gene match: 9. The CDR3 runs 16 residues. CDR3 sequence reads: CSARDREREGLDTQYF. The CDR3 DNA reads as TGCAGTGCTAGAGATCGCGAGCGGGAGGGCCTGGATACGCAGTATTTT.

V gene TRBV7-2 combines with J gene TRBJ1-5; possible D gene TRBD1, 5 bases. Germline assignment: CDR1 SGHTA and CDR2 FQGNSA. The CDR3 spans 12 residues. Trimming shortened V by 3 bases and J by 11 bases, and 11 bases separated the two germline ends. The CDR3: CASSLGQETQHF. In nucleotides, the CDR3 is TGTGCCAGCAGCTTGGGGCAAGAGACCCAGCATTTT.

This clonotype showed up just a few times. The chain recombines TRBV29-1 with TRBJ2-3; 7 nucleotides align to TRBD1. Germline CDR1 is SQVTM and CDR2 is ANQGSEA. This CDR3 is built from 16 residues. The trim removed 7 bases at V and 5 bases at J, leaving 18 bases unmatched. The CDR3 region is CSARTAQRGRVDTQYF. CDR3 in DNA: TGCAGCGCCCGTACCGCACAGAGGGGGCGGGTAGATACGCAGTATTTT.

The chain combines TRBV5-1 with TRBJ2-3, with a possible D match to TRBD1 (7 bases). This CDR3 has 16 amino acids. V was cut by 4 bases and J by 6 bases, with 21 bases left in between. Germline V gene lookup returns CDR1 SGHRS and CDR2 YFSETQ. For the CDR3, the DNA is TGCGCCAGCAGCCCCTCTGGGACAGCGGGCGGGGATACGCAGTATTTT. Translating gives CASSPSGTAGGDTQYF.

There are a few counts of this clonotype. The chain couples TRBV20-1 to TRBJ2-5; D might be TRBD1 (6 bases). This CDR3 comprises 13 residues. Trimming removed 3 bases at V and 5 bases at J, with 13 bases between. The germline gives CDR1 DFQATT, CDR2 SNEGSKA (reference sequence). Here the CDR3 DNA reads TGCAGTGCTAGTTCCAGGGGTCAGGAGACCCAGTACTTC. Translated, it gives CSASSRGQETQYF.

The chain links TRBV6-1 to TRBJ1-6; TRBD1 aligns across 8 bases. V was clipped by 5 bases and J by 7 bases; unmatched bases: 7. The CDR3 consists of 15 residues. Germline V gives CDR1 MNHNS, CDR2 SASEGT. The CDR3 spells CASSLRTGFNSPLHF. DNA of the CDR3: TGTGCCAGCAGTCTACGGACAGGGTTCAATTCACCCCTCCACTTT.

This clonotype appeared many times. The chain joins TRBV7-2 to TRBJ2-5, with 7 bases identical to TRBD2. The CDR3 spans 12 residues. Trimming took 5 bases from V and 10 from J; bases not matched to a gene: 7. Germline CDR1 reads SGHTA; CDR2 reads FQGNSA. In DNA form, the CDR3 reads TGTGCCAGCAGCACCTACGGGGGGATCCAGTACTTC. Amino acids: CASSTYGGIQYF.